The clone carrying this TCR beta chain showed up just a few times. Its target is not known. A much larger clone differs by one base, so this may be a read error. RNA was extracted from bulk tissue without any cell sorting. This record belongs to a study of tumor and adjacent non-tumor tissue in lung cancer. Study-wide context: Histology: under 15 adenocarcinoma, a couple of squamous cell carcinoma, 1 small cell lung cancer. Whole-study findings and limits: Compared with tumor, normal lung showed significantly lower TCR diversity.

The V and J ends lost 4 bases and 6 bases respectively, with 9 bases between them. The CDR3 spans 12 residues. Looked up from germline, CDR1 is MNHNS and CDR2 is SASEGT. TCRbeta libraries were built with three rounds of nested PCR, modified from ARM-PCR. TCRdb reprocessed the multiplex PCR reads with MiXCR, giving one entry per CDR3 protein. The table lists more than 85,000 distinct CDR3 sequences, roughly 74% of them singletons, with more than 35% in the top ten. The chain carries TRBV6-1 and TRBJ1-1; D unclear. The clonotype originates from a woman aged 60 to 75 with non-small cell lung cancer. Sequenced sample: lung tumor tissue. The CDR3 is CASSAATSEAFF. CDR3 sequence (DNA): TGTGCCAGCAGTGCAGCTACGTCTGAAGCTTTCTTT.